Shown below are 20 T cell receptor beta chains from a single sample sequenced in a study of technical replicates of blood from several donors (dated 2017 in TCRdb). To prepare the library, the immunoSEQ multiplex PCR assay was applied. The table was pulled from immuneACCESS by TCRdb, which kept in-frame rearrangements only. Such tables lose some clones; where checked, under half of the loss comes from unresolved V genes, and the rest has no known cause. This sample is represented by some 60,000 clones; about 83% of them were singletons. The ten largest clonotypes hold 4% to 6.5% of the sample. What was sequenced was PBMCs. All receptors derive from a human donor in good health. Some clones in this sample may be carry-over from other donors' samples.

This chain uses TRBV7-8 with TRBJ2-3; 7 bases map to TRBD2. After removal of 3 bases from V and 4 bases from J, the junction contained 13 bases not matched to a gene. In germline, CDR1 is SGHVS, CDR2 FQNEAQ. The CDR3 is made up of 17 amino acids. For the CDR3, the DNA is TGTGCCAGCAGCTTCGGGCTAGCGGAGCCCTGGGCAGATACGCAGTATTTT. Translating gives CASSFGLAEPWADTQYF.

The CDR3 protein is CASSYSRDFSYNEQFF. The CDR3 coding sequence is TGTGCCAGCAGTTACTCCCGGGACTTTTCCTACAATGAGCAGTTCTTC. The chain recombines TRBV6-5 with TRBJ2-1; perhaps TRBD2 as D (6 bases). With 0 bases removed from V and 1 base from J, the gap between germline ends came to 10 bases. Germline V gives CDR1 MNHEY, CDR2 SVGAGI. This CDR3 has 16 residues.

The chain links TRBV27 to TRBJ2-7; tentatively, D is TRBD2 (7 bases). CDR1 is MNHEY and CDR2 is SMNVEV in the germline V gene (reference sequence). V lost 8 bases, J lost 0 bases, and 17 bases lay in between. The CDR3 has 15 amino acids. CDR3 amino acids: CASSLRGGSSYEQYF. The CDR3 coding sequence is TGTGCCAGCTCCCTGAGGGGGGGAAGCTCCTACGAGCAGTACTTC.

V and J are TRBV2 and TRBJ1-6; possibly TRBD1 for D (5 bases). The CDR3 loop spans 14 amino acids. Looked up from germline, CDR1 is SNHLY and CDR2 is FYNNEI. The ends were cut back, 3 bases at V and 12 bases at J, with 15 bases in the middle. CDR3 residues: CASSEGGGFVPLHF. The CDR3 coding sequence is TGTGCCAGCAGTGAGGGGGGGGGATTTGTACCCCTCCACTTT.

V and J are TRBV28 and TRBJ1-5, with D hard to call. This CDR3 contains 17 residues. Trimming stripped 2 bases from V and 1 base from J, with 15 bases between. Germline CDR1 reads MDHEN; CDR2 reads SYDVKM. In DNA, the CDR3 is TGTGCCAGCAGTTTAGATTTCGGGGATTCAAGCAATCAGCCCCAGCATTTT. It specifies CASSLDFGDSSNQPQHF.

CDR3 coding DNA: TGTGCCAGCAGTCTCGAGGGACTAGCAAACACAGATACGCAGTATTTT. As protein: CASSLEGLANTDTQYF. This chain connects TRBV27 to TRBJ2-3; 9 nucleotides align to TRBD2. The CDR3 runs 16 residues. CDR1 MNHEY and CDR2 SMNVEV come from the germline V gene (reference sequence). The J segment lost 2 bases and the V segment lost 5 bases, leaving 8 bases of the junction unmatched.

V gene TRBV6-5 combines with J gene TRBJ2-1, with D possibly matching TRBD2 (6 bases). Trimming left V 6 bases short and J 8 bases short, with 14 bases between. Germline V lookup: CDR1 MNHEY, CDR2 SVGAGI. The CDR3 sequence is 13 residues long. In nucleotides, the CDR3 is TGTGCCAGCAGGACCGGGACTTCCCATGAGCAGTTCTTC. Residues: CASRTGTSHEQFF.

The V call is TRBV6-1, the J call TRBJ2-7; 11 bases fit TRBD1. This CDR3 comprises 15 residues. V was clipped by 4 bases and J by 0 bases; unmatched bases: 2. The germline V gene has CDR1 MNHNS and CDR2 SASEGT. The CDR3 nucleotides are TGTGCCAGCAGTGGCGGACAGGGGGCCTCCTACGAGCAGTACTTC. It is translated as CASSGGQGASYEQYF.

V usage is TRBV18 and J usage is TRBJ1-5; 8 bases fit TRBD1. Losses at the gene ends were 5 bases for V and 2 bases for J; bases not matched to a gene: 11. Germline loops: CDR1 KGHSH, CDR2 LQKENI. The CDR3 runs to 17 residues. The CDR3: CASSSQGALSRNQPQHF. Written as DNA, the CDR3 is TGTGCCAGCTCAAGTCAGGGGGCGCTCAGCCGCAATCAGCCCCAGCATTTT. Complete variable domain (other parts from reference TRBV18 and TRBJ1-5): NAGVMQNPRHLVRRRGQEARLRCSPMKGHSHVYWYRQLPEEGLKFMVYLQKENIIDESGMPKERFSAEFPKEGPSILRIQQVVRGDSAAYFCASSSQGALSRNQPQHFGDGTRLSIL.

This sequence joins TRBV27 and TRBJ1-1; D remains unclear. CDR1 is MNHEY and CDR2 is SMNVEV in the germline V gene (reference sequence). The CDR3 totals 15 residues. Trimming pared 6 bases from V and 0 bases from J, leaving 14 bases between. The CDR3 DNA is TGTGCCAGCAGCCGCCAACAGACGGTGAACACTGAAGCTTTCTTT. It is translated as CASSRQQTVNTEAFF.

The rearrangement links TRBV7-2 to TRBJ2-7; 9 nucleotides line up with TRBD1. Germline V gene sequence: CDR1 SGHTA, CDR2 FQGNSA. The CDR3 consists of 14 residues. V trimming: 5 bases; J trimming: 2 bases; junction bases outside the gene matches: 4. CDR3 sequence: CASSLGQGTYEQYF. The DNA for the CDR3 is TGTGCCAGCAGCCTGGGACAGGGTACCTACGAGCAGTACTTC.

This chain links TRBV4-3 with TRBJ2-3; TRBD2 matches 10 bases. With V trimmed by 0 bases and J by 4 bases, 7 bases remained unmatched. Germline V gives CDR1 LGHNA, CDR2 YSLEER. The CDR3 is made up of 17 amino acids. DNA for the CDR3: TGCGCCAGCAGCCAAGACGTCCTAGCGGGAGTTCCAGATACGCAGTATTTT. It yields the protein CASSQDVLAGVPDTQYF.

The J gene is TRBJ1-1, the V gene TRBV6-5; D is perhaps TRBD1 (6 bases). Germline CDR1 reads MNHEY; CDR2 reads SVGAGI. CDR3 size: 14 residues. Trimming took off 6 bases at V and 0 bases at J, with 11 bases between the two ends. The CDR3 DNA is TGTGCCAGCAGAACAGGGCATTTGAACACTGAAGCTTTCTTT. Translation gives CASRTGHLNTEAFF.

V is TRBV27 and J is TRBJ2-7; a weak D match, TRBD2 (5 bases). Germline values: CDR1 MNHEY, CDR2 SMNVEV (reference sequence). The V end was cut by 3 bases, the J end by 1 base, with 16 bases between. The CDR3 length is 16 residues. CDR3: CASSLQIGRGSYEQYF. CDR3 DNA: TGTGCCAGCAGTTTGCAGATAGGAAGAGGGTCCTACGAGCAGTACTTC.

V is TRBV18 and J is TRBJ2-2, with 7 nucleotides matching TRBD1. This CDR3 has 15 amino acids. CDR1 is KGHSH, CDR2 LQKENI, per germline. V gave up 5 bases and J gave up 1 base; unmatched junction bases: 4. The CDR3 protein is CASSTGQMNTGELFF. The CDR3 nucleotides read TGTGCCAGCTCAACGGGACAGATGAACACCGGGGAGCTGTTTTTT. Full variable domain (outside the CDR3, taken from reference TRBV18 and TRBJ2-2): NAGVMQNPRHLVRRRGQEARLRCSPMKGHSHVYWYRQLPEEGLKFMVYLQKENIIDESGMPKERFSAEFPKEGPSILRIQQVVRGDSAAYFCASSTGQMNTGELFFGEGSRLTVL.

The rearrangement joins TRBV23-1 to TRBJ2-7; TRBD1 matches at 9 bases. TRBV23-1 is designated an ORF whose function remains uncertain. Losses at the gene ends were 4 bases for V and 5 bases for J; bases not matched to a gene: 12. The CDR3 sequence is 16 residues long. The DNA for the CDR3 is TGCGCCAGCAGTCTGCCGCGGGACAGGGAATACCACGAGCAGTACTTC. Translated: CASSLPRDREYHEQYF.

This chain uses TRBV6-1 with TRBJ2-1; tentatively, D is TRBD1 (5 bases). This CDR3 region has 11 residues. Trimming shortened V by 3 bases and J by 15 bases, and 12 bases separated the two germline ends. CDR1 is MNHNS, CDR2 SASEGT, per germline. The CDR3 sequence: CASSDRAQPFF. CDR3 sequence (DNA): TGTGCCAGCAGTGACAGGGCGCAACCGTTCTTC.

The chain carries TRBV11-2 and TRBJ1-1; tentative D call: TRBD1 (6 bases). Looked up from germline, CDR1 is SGHAT and CDR2 is FQNNGV. Trimming took 6 bases from V and 0 from J, leaving 8 bases between them. This CDR3 has 13 residues. In DNA form, the CDR3 reads TGTGCCAGCAGGCAGGGGCTGAACACTGAAGCTTTCTTT. Encoded protein: CASRQGLNTEAFF. The full variable domain, with the rest looked up from reference TRBV11-2 and TRBJ1-1, is EAGVAQSPRYKIIEKRQSVAFWCNPISGHATLYWYQQILGQGPKLLIQFQNNGVVDDSQLPKDRFSAERLKGVDSTLKIQPAKLEDSAVYLCASRQGLNTEAFFGQGTRLTVV.

CDR3 residues: CASSLFDIGGRSSPLHF. The CDR3 DNA reads TGTGCCAGCAGCTTATTCGATATCGGGGGAAGAAGTTCACCCCTCCACTTT. This chain connects TRBV5-8 to TRBJ1-6, with D possibly being TRBD1 (5 bases). Trimming pared 2 bases from V and 9 bases from J, leaving 21 bases between. The CDR3 extends over 17 amino acids. CDR1 is SGHTS and CDR2 is YDEGEE in the germline V gene. Full variable domain (missing parts from reference TRBV5-8 and TRBJ1-6): EAGVTQSPTHLIKTRGQQATLRCSPISGHTSVYWYQQALGLGLQFLLWYDEGEERNRGNFPPRFSGRQFPNYSSELNVNALELEDSALYLCASSLFDIGGRSSPLHFGNGTRLTVT.

This chain joins TRBV18 and TRBJ2-7, with 7 bases fitting TRBD2. The CDR3 is 14 residues long. The germline V gene has CDR1 KGHSH and CDR2 LQKENI. Trimming took 3 bases from V and 3 from J; bases not matched to a gene: 5. Here the CDR3 reads CASSPGLRNYEQYF. For the CDR3, the DNA is TGTGCCAGCTCACCGGGACTACGAAACTACGAGCAGTACTTC.